This TCR beta chain was profiled in a study of cytomegalovirus exposure and HLA in healthy donors. Overall study context: Some 200 million T cells yielded around 100 million unique TCR beta sequences, as an earlier analysis found.

With 60 Vbeta and 13 Jbeta primers, the PCR was carried out. Clones were read by immunoSEQ multiplex PCR, and TCRdb kept only the in-frame ones, dropping some. The profile covers some 150,000 clones, with 72% appearing a single time and approximately 2% taken by the ten largest. CDR1 and CDR2 from the germline V gene are SGHDT and YYEEEE. The CDR3 is 13 residues long. Of note for this clone: What it binds is not known.

Overall study results and limits: Sequencing artifact likely explains a cluster of highly shared sequence variants. Several of the most significant clusters were apparently associated with common viral pathogens in a later analysis. In vitro data verified three CMV-associated chains as specific for CMV antigens.

Source material: PBMCs. The receptor's source is a middle-aged man in good health and CMV-seronegative. V gene TRBV5-6 combines with J gene TRBJ2-5, with unresolved D. The DNA end favors TRBJ2-7, so the J call may be wrong. The CDR3 sequence: CASSPIRSYEQYF. In DNA, the CDR3 is TGTGCCAGCAGCCCGATTCGATCCTACGAGCAGTACTTC.